Below, 17 T cell receptor beta chains from the same sample are listed, as sequenced in a study of T cell repertoires in cytomegalovirus infection. TCRdb passed the reads through MiXCR, listing each CDR3 protein once. The top ten clones hold roughly 50% of a sample with approximately 590,000 distinct CDR3 sequences, just under 40% of them seen once. Antigens for these TCRs are unknown. The material sequenced was cultured PBMCs, taken from culture after CMV antigen stimulation. Every receptor here comes from a human donor in good health (CMV status not recorded). Some clones in this sample may be carry-over from other donors' samples.

The chain links TRBV6-5 to TRBJ2-1; possible D gene TRBD2, 6 bases. This CDR3 contains 16 residues. Trimming stripped 2 bases from V and 8 bases from J, with 19 bases between. Germline V gene data show CDR1 as MNHEY and CDR2 as SVGAGI. CDR3 coding DNA: TGTGCCAGCAGTTACAGAGGGGCCACCCGCGGGGATGAGCAGTTCTTC. Its translation: CASSYRGATRGDEQFF.

This clonotype came up many times. J is TRBJ2-6 and V is TRBV5-1; no reliable D call. The V gene's germline CDR1 is SGHRS and CDR2 YFSETQ. Trimming stripped 2 bases from V and 0 bases from J, with 9 bases between. The CDR3 covers 16 residues. This CDR3 reads CASSFDPGSGANVLTF. In DNA form, the CDR3 reads TGCGCCAGCAGCTTTGACCCAGGCTCTGGGGCCAACGTCCTGACTTTC. The whole variable domain, filled in from reference TRBV5-1 and TRBJ2-6, reads KAGVTQTPRYLIKTRGQQVTLSCSPISGHRSVSWYQQTPGQGLQFLFEYFSETQRNKGNFPGRFSGRQFSNSRSEMNVSTLELGDSALYLCASSFDPGSGANVLTFGAGSRLTVL.

The J gene is TRBJ2-1, the V gene TRBV6-2 or TRBV6-3; D assignment may be TRBD1 or TRBD2 (6 bases each). CDR3 length: 12 amino acids. Germline V lookup: CDR1 MNHEY, CDR2 SVGEGT. Trimming removed 6 bases from V and 9 bases from J, with 12 bases in between. The CDR3 protein is CASRQGGFEQFF. The CDR3 DNA follows: TGTGCCAGCAGACAAGGGGGGTTTGAGCAGTTCTTC.

This clonotype was recorded a few times. The chain links TRBV12-3 or TRBV12-4 to TRBJ2-7; possibly TRBD2 for D (6 bases). Trimming removed 2 bases at V and 3 bases at J, with 14 bases between. The CDR3 extends over 15 amino acids. The CDR3 bases are TGTGCCAGCAGTTTATCCGGGACTTCTATCTACGAGCAGTACTTC. Encoded protein: CASSLSGTSIYEQYF.

In this sample, this clonotype turned up once. The V gene is TRBV20-1, the J gene TRBJ2-1, with D perhaps being TRBD1 or TRBD2 (5 bases each). CDR3 length: 14 residues. Trimming removed 5 bases at V and 0 bases at J, with 11 bases between. The germline CDR1 and CDR2 sequences are DFQATT and SNEGSKA (reference sequence). The chain's CDR3 is CSAGTRSSYNEQFF. The CDR3 DNA reads TGCAGTGCTGGGACGAGGAGCTCCTACAATGAGCAGTTCTTC.

The CDR3 spells CASSISYRELGGYTF. In DNA form, the CDR3 reads TGTGCCAGCAGTATATCTTACAGGGAACTGGGTGGCTACACCTTC. The chain links TRBV28 to TRBJ1-2; perhaps TRBD1 as D (6 bases). V was shortened by 5 bases and J by 7 bases, with 20 bases between the two germline ends. Looked up from germline, CDR1 is MDHEN and CDR2 is SYDVKM. The CDR3 contains 15 residues.

This clonotype was detected only a few times. The chain joins TRBV6-5 to TRBJ2-3; possible D gene TRBD1, 7 bases. CDR3 length equals 18 residues. Germline values: CDR1 MNHEY, CDR2 SVGAGI. Trimming removed 5 bases at V and 6 bases at J, with 27 bases between. The CDR3 protein is CASSTRFVAGQISDTQYF. The CDR3, as DNA: TGTGCCAGCAGTACCAGATTTGTGGCGGGACAGATCTCGGATACGCAGTATTTT.

V usage is TRBV12-3 or TRBV12-4 and J usage is TRBJ1-5; possible D gene TRBD1, 5 bases. The CDR3 is 15 residues long. V was clipped by 1 base and J by 7 bases, with 14 bases between them. CDR3 loop: CASSLGLGVGQPQHF. In nucleotides, the CDR3 is TGTGCCAGCAGTTTAGGTTTGGGGGTGGGCCAGCCCCAGCATTTT.

This chain joins TRBV29-1 and TRBJ2-5, with a tentative D call TRBD1 (6 bases). V was cut by 8 bases and J by 4 bases, with 17 bases left in between. The CDR3 is made up of 13 amino acids. Germline V CDR1 and CDR2: SQVTM, ANQGSEA. The CDR3 bases are TGCAGCCTGTGTTGGACACAGGGAGAGACCCAGTACTTC. Encoded protein: CSLCWTQGETQYF.

The gene calls are TRBV7-2 and TRBJ2-2; 14 bases are shared with TRBD2. The junction had 3 bases not matched to a gene; V was cut back by 6 bases and J by 6 bases. The CDR3 has 15 amino acids. Germline values: CDR1 SGHTA, CDR2 FQGNSA. The CDR3 region has the DNA TGTGCCAGCAGGAGACTAGCGGGAGGGCCCGGGGAGCTGTTTTTT. Protein sequence: CASRRLAGGPGELFF.

This chain links TRBV12-3 or TRBV12-4 with TRBJ1-5; 7 bases are shared with TRBD1. The CDR3 extends over 16 amino acids. V gave up 6 bases and J gave up 3 bases; unmatched junction bases: 11. This chain's CDR3 is CASSPTLGTVNQPQHF. The CDR3 bases are TGTGCCAGCAGCCCGACCCTCGGGACAGTCAATCAGCCCCAGCATTTT.

This clonotype was seen repeatedly, ten times or more. The CDR3 DNA is TGCGCCAGCAGCCAAGGTCACGGTTACACTGAAGCTTTCTTT. Translated: CASSQGHGYTEAFF. V usage is TRBV4-1 and J usage is TRBJ1-1; D is uncertain. Trimming pared 1 base from V and 3 bases from J, leaving 9 bases between. The CDR3 has 14 amino acids. Germline V gene sequence: CDR1 MGHRA, CDR2 YSYEKL.

This clonotype was recorded at least ten times. The chain couples TRBV7-2 to TRBJ1-2; D unclear. Germline V gene sequence: CDR1 SGHTA, CDR2 FQGNSA. The CDR3 spans 10 residues. V lost 6 bases and J 5 bases, leaving 4 bases between the germline ends. CDR3 sequence: CASSLYGYTF. As DNA, the CDR3 is TGTGCCAGCAGTTTGTATGGCTACACCTTC.

V gene TRBV7-9 combines with J gene TRBJ2-3; TRBD2 matches 8 bases. Germline CDR1 reads SEHNR; CDR2 reads FQNEAQ (reference sequence). The V gene end was trimmed by 1 base and the J gene end by 5 bases; junction bases not matched to a gene: 11. The CDR3 is 17 amino acids. The CDR3 coding sequence is TGTGCCAGCAGCTTAGTGCGCGCGGGAGGTCTGAGAGATACGCAGTATTTT. It translates to CASSLVRAGGLRDTQYF.

The V gene is TRBV6-6, the J gene TRBJ2-3; D is uncertain. The CDR3 runs 14 residues. Germline lookup yields CDR1 MNHNY and CDR2 SVGAGI (reference sequence). V lost 6 bases, J lost 8 bases, and 18 bases lay in between. The CDR3 DNA reads TGTGCCAGCAGCCCCAGACTGTCGTGGGGTACGCAGTATTTT. Its translation: CASSPRLSWGTQYF.

This rearrangement joins TRBV10-3 to TRBJ1-6, with D tentatively TRBD1 (5 bases). The CDR3 covers 13 residues. V was shortened by 7 bases and J by 6 bases, with 10 bases between the two germline ends. Germline-derived CDR1 and CDR2 are ENHRY and SYGVKD. The CDR3 nucleotides are TGTGCCATCAAGTCGACAGTTAATTCACCCCTCCACTTT. It codes for CAIKSTVNSPLHF.

The rearrangement links TRBV7-2 to TRBJ2-5, with 11 bases aligning to TRBD2. V lost 5 bases and J lost 5; bases outside the gene matches: 7. Germline V CDR1 and CDR2: SGHTA, FQGNSA. The CDR3 length is 15 residues. The CDR3 DNA reads TGTGCCAGCAGCCCTCGACTAGCGGGAAAGGAGACCCAGTACTTC. Its protein product is CASSPRLAGKETQYF.